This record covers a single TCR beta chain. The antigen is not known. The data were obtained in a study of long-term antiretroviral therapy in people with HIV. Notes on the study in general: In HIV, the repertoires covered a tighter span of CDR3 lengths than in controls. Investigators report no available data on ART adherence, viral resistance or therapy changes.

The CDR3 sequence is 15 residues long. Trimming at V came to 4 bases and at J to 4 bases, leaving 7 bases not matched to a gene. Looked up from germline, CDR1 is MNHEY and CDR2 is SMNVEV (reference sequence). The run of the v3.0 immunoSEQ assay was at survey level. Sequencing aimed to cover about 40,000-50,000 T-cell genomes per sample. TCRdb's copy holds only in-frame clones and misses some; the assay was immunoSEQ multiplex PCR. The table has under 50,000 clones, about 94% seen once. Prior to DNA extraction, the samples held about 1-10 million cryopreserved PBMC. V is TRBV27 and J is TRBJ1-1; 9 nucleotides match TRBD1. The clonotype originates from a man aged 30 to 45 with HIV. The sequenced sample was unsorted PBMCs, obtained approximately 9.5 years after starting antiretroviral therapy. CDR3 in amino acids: CASSSYRGLATEAFF. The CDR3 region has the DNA TGTGCCAGCAGTTCCTACAGGGGGCTGGCCACTGAAGCTTTCTTT.